The 7 T cell receptor beta chains reported below all come from one sample, sequenced in a study of T cell repertoires in cytomegalovirus infection. Using its own MiXCR run on the reads, TCRdb lists one record per CDR3 protein. The sample has about 27,000 distinct CDR3 sequences; 19% are singletons. Antigens of these TCRs are unknown. The input for sequencing was CD8+ T cells from cultured PBMCs, taken from culture after CMV antigen stimulation. These receptors were collected from a human donor in good health (CMV status not recorded). Some clones in this sample may be carry-over from other donors' samples.

This clonotype occurred a few times. This chain connects TRBV20-1 to TRBJ2-3; 10 nucleotides line up with TRBD2. The V segment lost 6 bases and the J segment 3 bases; nucleotides outside the gene matches: 9. This CDR3 spans 15 amino acids. Germline values: CDR1 DFQATT, CDR2 SNEGSKA (reference sequence). In nucleotides, the CDR3 is TGCAGTGCCACCCTAGCGGGAGAGGGGACAGATACGCAGTATTTT. This sequence encodes CSATLAGEGTDTQYF.

The V and J genes are TRBV7-9 and TRBJ1-2, with D unresolved. The CDR3 spans 11 residues. Germline-derived CDR1 and CDR2 are SEHNR and FQNEAQ (reference sequence). Trimming took off 1 base at V and 3 bases at J, with 0 bases between the two ends. The CDR3 spells CASSLDYGYTF. The DNA of the CDR3 is TGTGCCAGCAGCTTAGACTATGGCTACACCTTC. The variable domain in full, completed from reference TRBV7-9 and TRBJ1-2, reads DTGVSQNPRHKITKRGQNVTFRCDPISEHNRLYWYRQTLGQGPEFLTYFQNEAQLEKSRLLSDRFSAERPKGSFSTLEIQRTEQGDSAMYLCASSLDYGYTFGSGTRLTVV.

CDR3 region: CASSITLYEQFF. The CDR3 DNA reads TGTGCCAGTAGTATAACCCTCTATGAGCAGTTCTTC. The chain couples TRBV19 to TRBJ2-1; D ambiguous. Deletions cut 2 bases from V and 8 bases from J, with 7 bases between. Germline V gene data show CDR1 as LNHDA and CDR2 as SQIVND (reference sequence). This CDR3 has 12 residues.

This clonotype has a count of ten or more. The rearrangement links TRBV15 to TRBJ1-2, with D possibly TRBD1 on 5 matching bases. Trimming shortened V by 4 bases and J by 3 bases, and 18 bases separated the two germline ends. Per the germline V gene, CDR1 is LNHNV and CDR2 is YYDKDF (reference sequence). The CDR3 totals 16 residues. The CDR3, as DNA: TGTGCCACCAGCACTCCCCGGCAGCTAGGGGACTATGGCTACACCTTC. Protein sequence: CATSTPRQLGDYGYTF.

This clonotype has more than one count but fewer than ten. The chain combines TRBV7-2 with TRBJ2-7, with D perhaps TRBD1 (5 bases). CDR3 length equals 16 residues. The germline V gene has CDR1 SGHTA and CDR2 FQGNSA. V was trimmed by 1 base and J by 4 bases, leaving 17 bases between them. DNA for the CDR3: TGTGCCAGCAGCTTAGAGGGGCTAAGTGGGTCGTACGAGCAGTACTTC. It translates to CASSLEGLSGSYEQYF.

The table lists this clonotype with many counts. J is TRBJ2-4 and V is TRBV7-2; D not certain. The germline V gene has CDR1 SGHTA and CDR2 FQGNSA. V lost 1 base to trimming and J lost 0 bases, with 13 bases between them. The CDR3 covers 17 residues. The CDR3 bases are TGTGCCAGCAGCTTAGGTGGGGTCACACTAGCCAAAAACATTCAGTACTTC. It codes for CASSLGGVTLAKNIQYF.

This clonotype showed up many times. The CDR3 DNA is TGTGCCAGCAGCTTAGTAGGCAGGGGCTACGAGCAGTACTTC. Translation: CASSLVGRGYEQYF. The chain combines TRBV11-2 with TRBJ2-7; perhaps TRBD1 as D (6 bases). The CDR3 is 14 residues long. CDR1 SGHAT and CDR2 FQNNGV come from the germline V gene. V shed 1 base and J shed 3 bases, with 10 bases lying between them. Filled out from reference TRBV11-2 and TRBJ2-7, the complete variable domain reads EAGVAQSPRYKIIEKRQSVAFWCNPISGHATLYWYQQILGQGPKLLIQFQNNGVVDDSQLPKDRFSAERLKGVDSTLKIQPAKLEDSAVYLCASSLVGRGYEQYFGPGTRLTVT.